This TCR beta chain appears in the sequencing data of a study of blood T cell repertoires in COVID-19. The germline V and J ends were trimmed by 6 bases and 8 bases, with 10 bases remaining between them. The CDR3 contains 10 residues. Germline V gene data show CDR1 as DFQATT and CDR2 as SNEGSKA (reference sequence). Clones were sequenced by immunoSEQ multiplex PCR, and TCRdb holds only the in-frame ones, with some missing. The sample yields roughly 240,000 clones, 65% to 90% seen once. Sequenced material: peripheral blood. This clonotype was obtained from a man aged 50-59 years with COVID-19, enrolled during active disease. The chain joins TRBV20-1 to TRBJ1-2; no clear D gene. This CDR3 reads CSADLVGYTF. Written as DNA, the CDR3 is TGCAGTGCCGACTTAGTGGGCTACACCTTC.